The source of this TCR beta chain is a study of blood T cell repertoires in COVID-19 (dated by TCRdb to about 2020). Notes on the research overall: Samples covering the acute and convalescent phases of COVID-19 were provided by collaborators in the United States, Italy and Spain. The prospective study material was composed of cDNA or gDNA derived from T cells, B-cell-depleted T cells, or PBMCs. Deeply sampled blood TCRbeta repertoires from subjects exposed to, actively infected with, or recovered from COVID-19 were included in the dataset. The repertoires were made available in a free public database intended to serve as a resource for research on the immune response to SARS-CoV-2. The samples were drawn from the first 160 participants of the ongoing ImmuneRACE study and from 1,254 subjects provided by 6 global collaborators. A de-identified subject ID, COVID-19 status, age in years and sex were almost always included in the sample metadata. Where available, HLA class I and class II types were taken from metadata supplied by the sample provider and were not determined by assay-based typing. The investigation overall reported the following: How much clinical and demographic metadata was included differed by source and by participant, and the metadata was provided uncurated.

Each collaborating institution followed its own protocols to collect whole blood in K2EDTA tubes. For TCRbeta analysis, collaborators shipped samples as frozen whole blood, isolated PBMCs, or DNA extracted from either of those sample types. By sample share, this clone is large (0.1 to 1%). Its binding antigen is unknown. Base qualities are not at hand, and no much larger clone is one base apart. CDR1 is given as SGHDT and CDR2 as YYEEEE, both from the germline V gene. V lost 4 bases and J lost 2 bases, and the count of bases not matched to a germline gene is 6. Reading from cysteine to phenylalanine, the CDR3 counts 14 amino acids. The retained sequence is limited to the CDR3, 42 bases, with the frame set at the first base. TCRbeta CDR3 regions were amplified from genomic DNA by means of the immunoSEQ Assay, a bias-controlled multiplex PCR. For the original study's pipeline: Nucleated cell counts per sample were estimated from amplification of reference gene primers within the assay. Sequence reads were collapsed and filtered to measure the absolute abundance of every unique TCRbeta CDR3 rearrangement. For each sample, productive Simpson clonality was calculated as the square root of Simpson's diversity index over productive rearrangements. TCRdb stores this immuneACCESS table with in-frame sequences only. Part of the clones is absent; in the studies checked, under half of the shortfall reflects unresolved V genes, and no reason is known for the rest. V and J calls and clone size are copied from that table; D and trimming were computed from the DNA. The sample contains over 70,000 clones, around four fifths of them found a single time. Roughly 10% of the sample rests with the top ten.

This TCR was sampled from a woman older than 75 with acute or convalescent COVID-19. What was sequenced was peripheral blood. The V and J genes are TRBV5-6 and TRBJ2-7, with TRBD1 matching 7 junction bases. CDR3 reads: CASSRTGSPYEQYF. Read as DNA, the sequence is TGTGCCAGCAGCCGGACAGGCAGCCCCTACGAGCAGTACTTC.